This paragraph reports one T cell receptor beta chain. Which antigen it targets is not known. The input lacks base qualities; no much larger clone sits a single base away. This sample stems from a study of T cell repertoires in cytomegalovirus infection (dated by TCRdb to the late 2010s). About the full investigation: Alongside well-studied HLA-B-restricted epitopes, the peptide stimulations were aimed at recently identified HLA-C-restricted CMV epitopes, whose presentation resists viral immunomodulation. Because public TCR beta signatures pointed to carriage of CMV infection together with the matching HLA type, the HLA type of each donor mattered for the analysis.

This specimen's treatment or condition label, interpreted: in vitro stimulation with specific CMV peptide epitopes to enrich CMV-specific T cells. TCRdb records Illumina HiSeq 1500 as the sequencer. TCRdb applied fastp at Q25 and MiXCR to the public reads, then kept only in-frame beta chains. Here each entry gathers all rows of one CDR3 protein and keeps the most common genes and DNA. The table for this sample lists a few hundred thousand distinct CDR3 sequences; roughly a fifth of them were counted only once. The ten biggest clones cover approximately 19% of the sample. The paper as a whole reports these results and caveats: In both this cohort and an independent cohort of 300 to 450 donors, the cumulative frequency of public TCR beta family members distinguished carriers of CMV infection plus the relevant HLA type. The ex vivo response was dominated by HLA-C-restricted CMV-specific TCR beta clonotypes, which also provided the single most frequent clonotype in two of eight donors.

This TCR derives from a human donor in good health (CMV status not recorded). Some clones in this sample may be carry-over from other donors' samples. The sample was cultured PBMCs, taken from culture after CMV antigen stimulation.

The nucleotide sequence is given as TGTGCCAGCAGTTTCAAGGGCCGAGGGGCTTTCTTT. The resulting protein is CASSFKGRGAFF. This chain is built from TRBV28 and TRBJ1-1, with no reliable assignment of the D segment. The CDR3 runs 12 amino acids, cysteine and phenylalanine included. CDR3 DNA is the only sequence kept; it has 36 bases, read in frame from the first base. V is pared back by 3 bases and J by 11 bases, with 13 bases lying between the germline termini. Reading the germline V gene gives CDR1 MDHEN and CDR2 SYDVKM.